The 21 T cell receptor beta chains listed next were all sequenced from one sample in a study of cytomegalovirus exposure and HLA in healthy donors. Use of 60 Vbeta and 13 Jbeta primers characterized the PCR. TCRdb keeps only in-frame clones here, not all; method: immunoSEQ multiplex PCR. The sample shows around 180,000 clones, approximately 80% of them seen only once. The sample comprised PBMCs. The origin of the receptors is a young man in good health and CMV-seronegative.

The rearrangement links TRBV28 to TRBJ2-2; D is ambiguous. Trimming stripped 2 bases from V and 7 bases from J, with 11 bases between. Germline lookup yields CDR1 MDHEN and CDR2 SYDVKM. The CDR3 is 14 amino acids. CDR3 residues: CASSLVTVNGELFF. The DNA for the CDR3 is TGTGCCAGCAGTTTAGTCACAGTTAACGGGGAGCTGTTTTTT.

This chain links TRBV9 with TRBJ1-1, with D possibly being TRBD1 (6 bases). V shed 4 bases and J shed 4 bases, with 26 bases lying between them. CDR3 length: 18 amino acids. The germline gives CDR1 SGDLS, CDR2 YYNGEE. The CDR3 DNA sequence: TGTGCCAGCAGCCACCCCACAGGGATCCCTTCACGCGGCACTGAAGCTTTCTTT. Its protein is CASSHPTGIPSRGTEAFF.

In the case of this clone: This is likely a read error, given that the CDR3 carries no conserved phenylalanine or tryptophan at its end. The J gene is TRBJ1-1, the V gene TRBV5-1; D might be TRBD1 (5 bases). Trimming removed 7 bases from V and 1 base from J, with 11 bases in between. Germline lookup yields CDR1 SGHRS and CDR2 YFSETQ. The length of the CDR3 is 13 residues. CDR3 sequence reads: CASSGQGNTEAFL. CDR3 nucleotide sequence: TGCGCCAGCTCGGGTCAGGGGAACACTGAAGCTTTCCTT.

The chain carries TRBV27 and TRBJ2-1, with TRBD2 matching over 7 bases. Germline V gene lookup returns CDR1 MNHEY and CDR2 SMNVEV (reference sequence). This CDR3 spans 13 amino acids. The V gene end was trimmed by 7 bases and the J gene end by 7 bases; junction bases not matched to a gene: 7. The CDR3 loop is CASTPGTINEQFF. The CDR3 DNA sequence: TGTGCCAGCACCCCAGGGACTATTAATGAGCAGTTCTTC.

The rearrangement links TRBV7-9 to TRBJ2-7; TRBD2 matches 7 bases. This CDR3 region has 12 residues. The V segment lost 5 bases and the J segment 6 bases; nucleotides outside the gene matches: 4. Germline V gene lookup returns CDR1 SEHNR and CDR2 FQNEAQ (reference sequence). CDR3 region: CASSMGGFEQYF. The CDR3 coding sequence is TGTGCCAGCAGCATGGGGGGGTTCGAGCAGTACTTC.

This chain connects TRBV4-1 to TRBJ1-1; tentative D call: TRBD1 (5 bases). In germline, CDR1 is MGHRA, CDR2 YSYEKL. Trimming shortened V by 0 bases and J by 2 bases, and 16 bases separated the two germline ends. The length of the CDR3 is 17 residues. The CDR3 reads CASSQDQFGAVNTEAFF. The DNA for the CDR3 is TGCGCCAGCAGCCAAGATCAGTTTGGGGCAGTAAACACTGAAGCTTTCTTT.

The V call is TRBV6-1, the J call TRBJ2-3, with D perhaps matching TRBD1 (5 bases). V lost 8 bases and J 2 bases, leaving 11 bases between the germline ends. The length of the CDR3 is 13 residues. Germline values: CDR1 MNHNS, CDR2 SASEGT. CDR3 nucleotides: TGTGCCAGCGGGGCCCAGAACACAGATACGCAGTATTTT. Translation gives CASGAQNTDTQYF.

The V gene is TRBV6-1, the J gene TRBJ2-2, with D maybe TRBD1 (5 bases). Looked up from germline, CDR1 is MNHNS and CDR2 is SASEGT. The CDR3 length is 19 residues. Trimming stripped 2 bases from V and 0 bases from J, with 19 bases between. The CDR3 bases are TGTGCCAGCAGTGAAAGGAAGAACTTAGGCAGGGCGAACACCGGGGAGCTGTTTTTT. It yields the protein CASSERKNLGRANTGELFF.

The chain couples TRBV7-8 to TRBJ2-2; TRBD2 aligns across 10 bases. J gave up 1 base and V 5 bases, and 7 bases lay outside the gene matches. CDR1 and CDR2 (germline): SGHVS, FQNEAQ. This CDR3 is 17 amino acids long. The DNA of the CDR3 is TGTGCCAGCAGCGGGGCGGGACTAGCGCTGAACACCGGGGAGCTGTTTTTT. Its protein is CASSGAGLALNTGELFF.

The chain joins TRBV14 to TRBJ2-3, with 13 bases fitting TRBD2. The junction had 5 bases not matched to a gene; V was cut back by 7 bases and J by 4 bases. The CDR3 covers 15 residues. Germline V gene lookup returns CDR1 SGHDN and CDR2 FVKESK. CDR3 in DNA: TGTGCCAGCACCTCACTAGCGGGGGGGCCAGATACGCAGTATTTT. This sequence encodes CASTSLAGGPDTQYF.

This chain connects TRBV10-1 to TRBJ2-3, with 8 nucleotides matching TRBD2. The V gene's germline CDR1 is WNHNN and CDR2 SYGVQD (reference sequence). The CDR3 totals 12 residues. After removal of 5 bases from V and 8 bases from J, the junction contained 3 bases not matched to a gene. CDR3 loop: CASSPGGATQYF. Written as DNA, the CDR3 is TGCGCCAGCAGTCCCGGGGGGGCTACGCAGTATTTT.

The V and J genes are TRBV2 and TRBJ2-5; TRBD2 is a possible D gene (7 bases). Trimming shortened V by 4 bases and J by 4 bases, and 13 bases separated the two germline ends. CDR3 length: 14 residues. Germline V gene sequence: CDR1 SNHLY, CDR2 FYNNEI. The CDR3 bases are TGTGCCAGCAGTGTAGGGGGGGCTGGAGAGACCCAGTACTTC. The encoded protein is CASSVGGAGETQYF.

The rearrangement uses TRBV11-2 and TRBJ2-1; D is possibly TRBD1 (6 bases). V was trimmed by 1 base and J by 4 bases, leaving 11 bases between them. The germline V gene has CDR1 SGHAT and CDR2 FQNNGV. The CDR3 has 15 residues. The CDR3 here is CASSLVLDSYNEQFF. The CDR3 region has the DNA TGTGCCAGCAGCTTAGTGCTGGACAGTTACAATGAGCAGTTCTTC.

The rearrangement links TRBV12-5 to TRBJ1-2, with TRBD1 identical over 7 bases. V shed 5 bases, J shed 8 bases, and the junction held 8 bases outside the gene matches. In germline, CDR1 is LGHNT, CDR2 FRNRAP. The CDR3 sequence is 13 residues long. CDR3 residues: CASGKDRARGYTF. CDR3 bases: TGTGCTAGTGGTAAAGACAGGGCGCGAGGCTACACCTTC. Full variable domain (outside the CDR3, taken from reference TRBV12-5 and TRBJ1-2): DARVTQTPRHKVTEMGQEVTMRCQPILGHNTVFWYRQTMMQGLELLAYFRNRAPLDDSGMPKDRFSAEMPDATLATLKIQPSEPRDSAVYFCASGKDRARGYTFGSGTRLTVV.

V usage is TRBV4-3 and J usage is TRBJ2-3; D gene uncertain. CDR3 length: 14 residues. Germline V gene data show CDR1 as LGHNA and CDR2 as YSLEER. Trimming shortened V by 1 base and J by 2 bases, and 7 bases separated the two germline ends. The CDR3 sequence is CASSQGASTDTQYF. The CDR3, as DNA: TGCGCCAGCAGCCAAGGAGCCTCCACAGATACGCAGTATTTT.

The chain is built from TRBV19 and TRBJ1-1; no clear D gene. The CDR3 is 11 residues long. The germline V and J ends were trimmed by 3 bases and 6 bases, with 5 bases remaining between them. The germline gives CDR1 LNHDA, CDR2 SQIVND (reference sequence). The CDR3 spells CASSIGAEAFF. CDR3 DNA sequence: TGTGCCAGTAGTATTGGAGCTGAAGCTTTCTTT.

In its sample, this clone was seen once. V is TRBV27 and J is TRBJ1-1; unclear D gene. The CDR3 extends over 14 amino acids. Looked up from germline, CDR1 is MNHEY and CDR2 is SMNVEV (reference sequence). The V gene lost 5 bases and the J gene lost 3 bases, with 13 bases spanning the gap. The CDR3 region has the DNA TGTGCCAGCAGTGAGGACGGAGGAGACACTGAAGCTTTCTTT. Translation: CASSEDGGDTEAFF.

V and J are TRBV19 and TRBJ1-2, with 9 bases matching TRBD1. This CDR3 spans 13 amino acids. The germline V gene encodes CDR1 LNHDA and CDR2 SQIVND (reference sequence). Trimming removed 3 bases from V and 7 bases from J; junction bases left unmatched: 3. This CDR3 reads CASSIWDRAGYTF. The CDR3 DNA reads as TGTGCCAGTAGTATCTGGGACAGGGCTGGCTACACCTTC.

The chain employs TRBV27 and TRBJ2-7; 9 nucleotides agree with TRBD1. The CDR3 contains 16 residues. J was trimmed by 2 bases and V by 5 bases; bases with no gene match: 10. Germline V CDR1 and CDR2: MNHEY, SMNVEV (reference sequence). The CDR3 sequence is CASSPLQGARTYEQYF. CDR3 bases: TGTGCCAGCAGTCCCTTACAGGGGGCGAGAACCTACGAGCAGTACTTC.

The chain has TRBV7-9 and TRBJ1-1; D is unresolved. There are 16 residues in the CDR3. V dropped 5 bases and J dropped 0 bases, with 16 bases sitting between them. Germline assignment: CDR1 SEHNR and CDR2 FQNEAQ (reference sequence). The CDR3 is CASSPQAAGMNTEAFF. The DNA for the CDR3 is TGTGCCAGCAGCCCTCAAGCAGCAGGCATGAACACTGAAGCTTTCTTT.

A remark on this clone: A read error may produce the germline difference seen at one junction end. This chain connects TRBV6-4 to TRBJ1-1; D gene uncertain. The germline gives CDR1 MRHNA, CDR2 SNTAGT. The CDR3 contains 11 residues. CDR3 DNA sequence: TGTGCCAGCAGTGACGCCACTGAAGCCTTCTTT. Encoded protein: CASSDATEAFF.